This T cell receptor (beta chain) was identified in a study of T cell responses to AZD1222 COVID-19 vaccine. TCRdb keeps only in-frame clones here, not all; method: immunoSEQ multiplex PCR. Here the sample spans about 100,000 clones, about 90% being singletons. The CDR3 extends over 16 amino acids. V was clipped by 0 bases and J by 0 bases, with 11 bases between them. Germline CDR1 reads SGHNT; CDR2 reads YYREEE (reference sequence). The gene calls are TRBV5-4 and TRBJ2-3; no firm D call. This receptor was taken from an adult who received the AZD1222 COVID-19 vaccine. The input for sequencing was peripheral blood, taken 28 days after the second AZD1222 dose. The CDR3, as DNA: TGTGCCAGCAGCTTGGCCATGGGCGGCAGCACAGATACGCAGTATTTT. Translated: CASSLAMGGSTDTQYF.